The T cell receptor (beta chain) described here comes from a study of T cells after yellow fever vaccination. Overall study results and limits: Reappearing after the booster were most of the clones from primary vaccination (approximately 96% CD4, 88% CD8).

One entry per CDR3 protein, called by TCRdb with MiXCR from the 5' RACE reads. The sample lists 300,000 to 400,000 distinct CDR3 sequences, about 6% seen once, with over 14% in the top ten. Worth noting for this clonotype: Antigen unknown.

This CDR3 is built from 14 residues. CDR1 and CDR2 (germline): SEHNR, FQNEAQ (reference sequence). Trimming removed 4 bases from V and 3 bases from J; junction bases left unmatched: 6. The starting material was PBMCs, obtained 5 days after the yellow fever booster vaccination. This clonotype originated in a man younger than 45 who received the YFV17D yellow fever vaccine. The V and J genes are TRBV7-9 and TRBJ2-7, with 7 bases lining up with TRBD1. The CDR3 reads CASSYPDRFYEQYF. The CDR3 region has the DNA TGTGCCAGCAGCTACCCGGACAGGTTCTACGAGCAGTACTTC.